These 18 T cell receptor beta chains were all obtained from the same sample, sequenced in a study of T-cell memory formation after mild COVID-19. TCRdb analysed the 5' RACE reads with MiXCR anew, one entry per CDR3 protein. The sample has 45,000 to 55,000 distinct CDR3 sequences; approximately 9% are singletons. Specimen: PBMCs or a T cell subset sorted from them (not recorded which). The receptors shown here come from an adult woman who had mild COVID-19 (a few samples of this study predate the infection). Cell type and time point are not known.

This clonotype came up a few times. V gene TRBV3-1 combines with J gene TRBJ1-5; unclear D gene. CDR1 LGHDT and CDR2 YNNKEL come from the germline V gene (reference sequence). The V end was cut by 5 bases, the J end by 5 bases, with 16 bases between. The CDR3 is made up of 15 amino acids. The CDR3 here is CASSSHAHVDQPQHF. DNA of the CDR3: TGTGCCAGCAGCTCCCACGCTCATGTCGATCAGCCCCAGCATTTT.

This clonotype was counted many times. The chain links TRBV12-3 or TRBV12-4 to TRBJ1-1, with unresolved D. The CDR3 is 15 amino acids. The V gene lost 0 bases and the J gene lost 0 bases, with 8 bases spanning the gap. The CDR3 reads CASSLAGGMNTEAFF. CDR3 coding DNA: TGTGCCAGCAGTTTAGCCGGCGGTATGAACACTGAAGCTTTCTTT.

This chain links TRBV2 with TRBJ2-7; D gene unclear. Germline CDR1 SNHLY, CDR2 FYNNEI. The CDR3 loop spans 15 amino acids. V was shortened by 8 bases and J by 0 bases, with 17 bases between the two germline ends. The CDR3 DNA reads as TGTGCCAGCCTATCCCCAGGCCCTAGCTCCTACGAGCAGTACTTC. Translation: CASLSPGPSSYEQYF.

At least ten counts were recorded for this clonotype. The chain recombines TRBV4-1 with TRBJ1-4, with D unclear. This CDR3 spans 15 amino acids. Trimming took off 0 bases at V and 2 bases at J, with 7 bases between the two ends. Looked up from germline, CDR1 is MGHRA and CDR2 is YSYEKL. The CDR3 sequence: CASSQDYETNEKLFF. CDR3 sequence (DNA): TGCGCCAGCAGCCAAGATTATGAGACTAATGAAAAACTGTTTTTT.

This rearrangement joins TRBV30 to TRBJ2-3; D may match TRBD1 or TRBD2 (5 bases each). V lost 0 bases, J lost 3 bases, and 13 bases lay in between. Per germline, CDR1 GTSNPN and CDR2 SVGIG (reference sequence). The CDR3 is 15 residues long. The chain's CDR3 is CAWSVLSGTTDTQYF. The DNA of the CDR3 is TGTGCCTGGAGTGTACTAAGTGGGACGACAGATACGCAGTATTTT.

The V call is TRBV12-3 or TRBV12-4, the J call TRBJ2-5; 7 bases line up with TRBD2. Unmatched junction bases numbered 10, after V lost 7 bases and J lost 2 bases. This CDR3 has 15 amino acids. The CDR3 loop is CASKRGAGTQETQYF. DNA of the CDR3: TGTGCCAGCAAACGAGGAGCGGGGACGCAAGAGACCCAGTACTTC.

Only a few counts were recorded for this clonotype. CDR3 sequence reads: CASSPGGSYYEQYF. CDR3 DNA: TGTGCCAGCTCACCAGGGGGCAGTTACTACGAGCAGTACTTC. V gene TRBV18 combines with J gene TRBJ2-7; perhaps TRBD1 as D (6 bases). The CDR3 is 14 residues long. The germline gives CDR1 KGHSH, CDR2 LQKENI. Trimming removed 2 bases from V and 3 bases from J, with 11 bases in between.

In its sample, this clonotype was seen many times. This chain uses TRBV2 with TRBJ2-1, with 10 positions matching TRBD2. The CDR3 loop spans 12 amino acids. CDR1 is SNHLY and CDR2 is FYNNEI in the germline V gene. The CDR3: CALAGPYNEQFF. The CDR3 DNA reads TGTGCACTAGCGGGACCATACAATGAGCAGTTCTTC.

This clonotype was seen more than once but under ten times. This sequence joins TRBV6-4 and TRBJ2-6, with 8 bases aligning to TRBD1. The CDR3 runs to 18 residues. V shed 0 bases and J 0 bases; nucleotides not matched to a gene: 4. From germline, CDR1 is MRHNA and CDR2 SNTAGT. The CDR3: CASSDSGQDASGANVLTF. The CDR3 region has the DNA TGTGCCAGCAGTGACTCGGGACAGGATGCCTCTGGGGCCAACGTCCTGACTTTC.

This clonotype was seen many times. CDR3 nucleotide sequence: TGTGCCAGCAGCCCGCTGGGGCAAGCAAATTCACCCCTCCACTTT. Protein product: CASSPLGQANSPLHF. The rearrangement uses TRBV3-1 and TRBJ1-6; perhaps TRBD1 as D (5 bases). The germline V and J ends were trimmed by 4 bases and 7 bases, with 14 bases remaining between them. This CDR3 is 15 amino acids long. CDR1 is LGHDT, CDR2 YNNKEL, per germline (reference sequence).

This clonotype was counted a few times. The V and J genes are TRBV25-1 and TRBJ2-1; D assignment may be TRBD1 or TRBD2 (5 bases each). The CDR3 length is 18 residues. Germline loops: CDR1 MGHDK, CDR2 SYGVNS. The germline V and J ends were trimmed by 2 bases and 1 base, with 18 bases remaining between them. Written as DNA, the CDR3 is TGTGCCAGCAGTGAAGGGGCTACTAGGGATGGGTCCTACAATGAGCAGTTCTTC. Amino acids: CASSEGATRDGSYNEQFF.

This clonotype came up many times. The gene calls are TRBV5-6 and TRBJ2-2; D is unresolved. Germline V gives CDR1 SGHDT, CDR2 YYEEEE. The length of the CDR3 is 14 residues. The V and J ends lost 6 bases and 4 bases respectively, with 13 bases between them. The CDR3 nucleotides read TGTGCCAGCACCCTCCAACGGTTCACCGGGGAGCTGTTTTTT. Protein product: CASTLQRFTGELFF.

This sequence joins TRBV20-1 and TRBJ1-2; D is uncertain. Germline values: CDR1 DFQATT, CDR2 SNEGSKA (reference sequence). The length of the CDR3 is 11 residues. V was pared by 5 bases and J by 3 bases, with 7 bases between. Here the CDR3 DNA reads TGCAGTGCTTCAATTGACTATGGCTACACCTTC. This translates into CSASIDYGYTF.

This clonotype has a handful of counts. The J gene is TRBJ2-1, the V gene TRBV4-1; D call uncertain. CDR1 MGHRA and CDR2 YSYEKL come from the germline V gene. V lost 1 base, J lost 4 bases, and 11 bases lay in between. CDR3 size: 15 residues. In DNA form, the CDR3 reads TGCGCCAGCAGCCAAGGGAGCGTGAGGTACAATGAGCAGTTCTTC. Its translation is CASSQGSVRYNEQFF.

J is TRBJ1-4 and V is TRBV12-3 or TRBV12-4; no clear D gene. This CDR3 is 14 amino acids long. Trimming removed 2 bases from V and 5 bases from J, with 9 bases in between. In nucleotides, the CDR3 is TGTGCCAGCAGTTTACGACTGCGAAATGAAAAACTGTTTTTT. Its protein product is CASSLRLRNEKLFF.

This clonotype came up many times. The chain couples TRBV7-9 to TRBJ1-2; D is possibly TRBD1 (6 bases). CDR1 and CDR2 (germline): SEHNR, FQNEAQ (reference sequence). The V end lost 6 bases, the J end lost 6 bases, and 14 bases lay between the germline ends. The CDR3 consists of 13 residues. The CDR3 DNA is TGTGCCAGCAGTTCGAACAGGGAGGATGGCTACACCTTC. Its translation is CASSSNREDGYTF.

This clonotype was observed at least ten times. J is TRBJ2-5 and V is TRBV6-5; perhaps TRBD1 as D (7 bases). CDR1 is MNHEY and CDR2 is SVGAGI in the germline V gene. The V and J ends lost 4 bases and 5 bases respectively, with 17 bases between them. This CDR3 region has 15 residues. The CDR3 DNA follows: TGTGCCAGCAGTTCCCACAGGGGCGGGGAGGAGACCCAGTACTTC. Its translation: CASSSHRGGEETQYF.

This clonotype was seen ten or more times. This rearrangement joins TRBV23-1 to TRBJ2-7; no clear D. TRBV23-1 is noted as an ORF with a role that remains uncertain. Trimming removed 2 bases at V and 3 bases at J, with 5 bases between. The CDR3 is made up of 12 amino acids. The CDR3 spells CASSQLYYEQYF. CDR3 nucleotide sequence: TGCGCCAGCAGTCAACTGTACTACGAGCAGTACTTC.